This passage covers 20 T cell receptor beta chains from one sample sequenced in a study of T and B cells in COVID-19 patients. Blood genomic DNA input for TRB amplification was roughly 220-500 ng. TRB rearrangements were amplified by multiplex PCR with BIOMED2 TRB-A/B primers. TCRdb re-called the multiplex PCR reads with MiXCR, one entry per CDR3 protein. The sample holds about 14,000 distinct CDR3 sequences, around 25% seen once. Material: blood. The receptors here all came from a human donor who had recovered from COVID-19.

This clonotype appeared a few times. The V and J genes are TRBV30 and TRBJ1-1; TRBD1 might be the D (5 bases). The V gene's germline CDR1 is GTSNPN and CDR2 SVGIG (reference sequence). The CDR3 has 12 residues. V lost 3 bases, J lost 11 bases, and 16 bases lay in between. CDR3 sequence (DNA): TGTGCCTGGAGGGGCGATGGGGACGCGGCTTTCTTT. This translates into CAWRGDGDAAFF.

The J gene is TRBJ2-2, the V gene TRBV27; D is uncertain. V was cut by 3 bases and J by 8 bases, with 22 bases left in between. Per the germline V gene, CDR1 is MNHEY and CDR2 is SMNVEV (reference sequence). The CDR3 has 17 amino acids. As DNA, the CDR3 is TGTGCCAGCAGTTTCGGTTCGGATGCACCCTTAACAGGGGAGCTGTTTTTT. Protein: CASSFGSDAPLTGELFF.

The chain is built from TRBV6-1 and TRBJ1-6; D is uncertain. The CDR3 covers 15 residues. Trimming took 5 bases from V and 5 from J, leaving 13 bases between them. Per the germline V gene, CDR1 is MNHNS and CDR2 is SASEGT. CDR3 DNA: TGTGCCAGCAGTTTTCAAACCGCCGATAATTCACCCCTCCACTTT. Encoded protein: CASSFQTADNSPLHF.

This clonotype was detected a few times. This chain uses TRBV18 with TRBJ2-7; D unclear. This CDR3 has 15 amino acids. Trimming pared 5 bases from V and 0 bases from J, leaving 14 bases between. Germline V gene lookup returns CDR1 KGHSH and CDR2 LQKENI. The CDR3 DNA reads TGTGCCAGCTCAGCCGCCCCCGCCGGCTCCTACGAGCAGTACTTC. The encoded protein is CASSAAPAGSYEQYF.

The J gene is TRBJ1-5, the V gene TRBV20-1, with 11 bases matching TRBD1. This CDR3 spans 14 amino acids. CDR1 and CDR2 (germline): DFQATT, SNEGSKA (reference sequence). V gave up 6 bases and J gave up 6 bases; unmatched junction bases: 7. The CDR3 spells CSAWDRGTGQPQHF. In DNA, the CDR3 is TGCAGTGCGTGGGACAGGGGGACCGGTCAGCCCCAGCATTTT.

This clonotype was seen ten or more times. The chain couples TRBV7-6 to TRBJ2-7, with D unresolved. The CDR3 spans 11 residues. V gave up 4 bases and J gave up 5 bases, with 6 bases separating them. The V gene's germline CDR1 is SGHVS and CDR2 FNYEAQ. This CDR3 is CASSSTNEQYF. The CDR3 region has the DNA TGTGCCAGCAGCTCGACCAACGAGCAGTACTTC.

J is TRBJ1-6 and V is TRBV20-1; a possible D gene is TRBD1 (5 bases). CDR1 is DFQATT and CDR2 is SNEGSKA in the germline V gene (reference sequence). Deletions cut 1 base from V and 0 bases from J, with 10 bases between. There are 16 residues in the CDR3. CDR3 sequence: CSARAGAISYNSPLHF. The CDR3, as DNA: TGCAGTGCTAGAGCTGGGGCGATCTCCTATAATTCACCCCTCCACTTT.

This clonotype was seen repeatedly, ten times or more. This rearrangement joins TRBV6-1 to TRBJ1-5; 9 bases fit TRBD1. Trimming took 7 bases from V and 6 from J; bases not matched to a gene: 4. In germline, CDR1 is MNHNS, CDR2 SASEGT. The CDR3 spans 13 residues. The CDR3 spells CASTSDRGQPQHF. The CDR3 bases are TGTGCCAGCACCTCGGACAGGGGTCAGCCCCAGCATTTT.

This clonotype was counted a single time. CDR3 in DNA: TGTGCCAGCAGTCAGTACAGGGGCCAGCCCCAGCATTTT. It translates to CASSQYRGQPQHF. The chain couples TRBV13 to TRBJ1-5; 7 bases map to TRBD1. CDR3 length: 13 residues. V was clipped by 6 bases and J by 7 bases; unmatched bases: 6. Per the germline V gene, CDR1 is PRHDT and CDR2 is FYEKMQ (reference sequence).

Only a few counts were recorded for this clonotype. The V gene is TRBV6-4, the J gene TRBJ2-6, with 7 bases fitting TRBD1. V gave up 3 bases and J gave up 7 bases; unmatched junction bases: 9. This CDR3 contains 16 residues. Germline loops: CDR1 MRHNA, CDR2 SNTAGT. CDR3 region: CASSDKGASGANVLTF. CDR3 in DNA: TGTGCCAGCAGTGATAAGGGGGCAAGTGGTGCCAACGTCCTGACTTTC.

As for this clonotype: A single base separates this from a much larger clone, so it may be a read error. The conserved final phenylalanine or tryptophan is absent from the CDR3, which likely points to a read error. The chain recombines TRBV6-1 with TRBJ2-5, with D uncertain. V was cut by 8 bases and J by 0 bases, with 16 bases left in between. This CDR3 comprises 15 residues. The germline V gene has CDR1 MNHNS and CDR2 SASEGT. Here the CDR3 reads CASFQWYSYQETQYL. In DNA form, the CDR3 reads TGTGCCAGCTTCCAGTGGTATAGCTACCAAGAGACCCAGTACTTA.

This clonotype came up once. One base away lies a much larger clone, so this may be a sequencing read error. The chain employs TRBV6-1 and TRBJ2-7; perhaps TRBD1 as D (6 bases). Germline V gene lookup returns CDR1 MNHNS and CDR2 SASEGT. The CDR3 runs 13 residues. CDR3 protein: CASGDGQSYEQYF. The CDR3 nucleotides are TGTGCCAGCGGTGATGGACAGAGCTACGAGCAGTACTTC.

This clonotype is deemed medium-sized. The chain combines TRBV5-5 with TRBJ2-1, with D possibly TRBD1 on 5 matching bases. CDR3 length equals 15 residues. Germline CDR1 is SGHKS and CDR2 is YYEKEE (reference sequence). The V end was cut by 0 bases, the J end by 2 bases, with 9 bases between. The CDR3 DNA reads TGTGCCAGCAGCTTGGGGCAGGGCCCCTACAATGAGCAGTTCTTC. Protein sequence: CASSLGQGPYNEQFF.

The rearrangement joins TRBV7-2 to TRBJ1-2, with D maybe TRBD1 (6 bases). The CDR3 has 13 amino acids. Deletions cut 0 bases from V and 6 bases from J, with 8 bases between. From germline, CDR1 is SGHTA and CDR2 FQGNSA. The CDR3 region is CASSLAGGNGYTF. CDR3 DNA sequence: TGTGCCAGCAGCTTAGCAGGGGGGAATGGCTACACCTTC.

This clonotype was counted between two and nine times. The chain is built from TRBV20-1 and TRBJ2-1, with D perhaps assigned TRBD1 or TRBD2 (7 bases each). The CDR3 is 15 residues long. Germline V gene data show CDR1 as DFQATT and CDR2 as SNEGSKA (reference sequence). V lost 5 bases to trimming and J lost 5 bases, with 19 bases between them. Here the CDR3 reads CSAGDYRDSDNEQFF. The CDR3 bases are TGCAGTGCTGGGGACTACCGGGACAGCGACAATGAGCAGTTCTTC.

This clonotype is termed medium-sized (0.01 to 0.1%). V and J are TRBV13 and TRBJ2-3, with TRBD2 matching 9 bases. This CDR3 comprises 16 residues. From germline, CDR1 is PRHDT and CDR2 FYEKMQ (reference sequence). Trimming took 4 bases from V and 0 from J; bases not matched to a gene: 5. CDR3 in DNA: TGTGCCAGCAGCTCCTTAGCGGGGGCCAGCACAGATACGCAGTATTTT. Translating gives CASSSLAGASTDTQYF.

In this sample, this clonotype is medium-sized (0.01 to 0.1%). The chain couples TRBV13 to TRBJ2-3; D is perhaps TRBD1 (6 bases). This CDR3 contains 16 residues. V lost 0 bases, J lost 0 bases, and 10 bases lay in between. Germline V lookup: CDR1 PRHDT, CDR2 FYEKMQ (reference sequence). CDR3 protein: CASSLGQGLSTDTQYF. As DNA, the CDR3 is TGTGCCAGCAGCTTAGGCCAGGGGCTAAGCACAGATACGCAGTATTTT.

V gene TRBV5-1 combines with J gene TRBJ2-6; 9 positions match TRBD1. In germline, CDR1 is SGHRS, CDR2 YFSETQ. The CDR3 is made up of 16 amino acids. After removal of 0 bases from V and 2 bases from J, the junction contained 0 bases not matched to a gene. CDR3 amino acids: CASSLDRGPGANVLTF. In DNA form, the CDR3 reads TGCGCCAGCAGCTTGGACAGGGGGCCTGGGGCCAACGTCCTGACTTTC. The full variable domain, its missing parts supplied by reference TRBV5-1 and TRBJ2-6, is KAGVTQTPRYLIKTRGQQVTLSCSPISGHRSVSWYQQTPGQGLQFLFEYFSETQRNKGNFPGRFSGRQFSNSRSEMNVSTLELGDSALYLCASSLDRGPGANVLTFGAGSRLTVL.

This clonotype occurred many times. CDR3 in DNA: TGTGCCAGCTCATTATACTCGCAGGGTGAAGAGACCCAGTACTTC. This translates into CASSLYSQGEETQYF. J is TRBJ2-5 and V is TRBV18, with a tentative D call TRBD1 (5 bases). The germline gives CDR1 KGHSH, CDR2 LQKENI. CDR3 length: 15 amino acids. Between the trimmed V and J ends, which lost 5 bases and 3 bases, there was a span of 16 bases.

This clonotype has a count of ten or more. The gene calls are TRBV6-6 and TRBJ2-3; either TRBD1 or TRBD2 may supply D (5 bases each). V lost 7 bases and J 8 bases, leaving 13 bases between the germline ends. This CDR3 region has 12 residues. Per the germline V gene, CDR1 is MNHNY and CDR2 is SVGAGI (reference sequence). The CDR3 here is CASTGALLTQYF. CDR3 in DNA: TGTGCCAGCACCGGGGCCCTCCTTACGCAGTATTTT.